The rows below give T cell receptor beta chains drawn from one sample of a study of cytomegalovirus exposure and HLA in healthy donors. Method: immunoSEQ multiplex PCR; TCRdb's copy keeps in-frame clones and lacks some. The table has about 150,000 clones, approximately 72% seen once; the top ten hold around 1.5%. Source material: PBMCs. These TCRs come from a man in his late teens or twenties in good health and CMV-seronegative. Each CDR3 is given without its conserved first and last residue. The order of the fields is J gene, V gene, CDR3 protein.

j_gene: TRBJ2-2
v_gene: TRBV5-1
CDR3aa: ASSERAGGELF

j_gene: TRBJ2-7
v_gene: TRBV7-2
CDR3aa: ASSSPRAGVDEQY

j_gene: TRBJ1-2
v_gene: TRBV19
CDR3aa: ASSRQGGYGYT

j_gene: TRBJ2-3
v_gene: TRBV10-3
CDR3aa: AITGTSGIDTQY

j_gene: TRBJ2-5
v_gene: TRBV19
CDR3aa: ASSRRQGGETQY

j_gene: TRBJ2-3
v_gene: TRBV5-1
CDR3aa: ASRTSGTSTDTQY

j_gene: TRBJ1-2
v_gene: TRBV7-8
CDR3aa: ASSLAGGGRTSGYT

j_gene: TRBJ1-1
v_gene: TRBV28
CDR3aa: ASRPQDRVTEAF

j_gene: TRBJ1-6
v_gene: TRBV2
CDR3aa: ASSVGAGQGPNSPLH

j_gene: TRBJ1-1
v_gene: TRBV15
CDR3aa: ATSRDAGATGAF

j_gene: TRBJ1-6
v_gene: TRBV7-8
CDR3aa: ASSPGASNSPLH

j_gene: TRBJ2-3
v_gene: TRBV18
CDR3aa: ASSPGVADTDTQY